This TCR beta chain stems from a study of graft-versus-host responses after intestinal transplantation. Study-wide results and caveats: Association was observed between peak circulating GvH clone levels and early post-transplant HvG declines.

TCRdb keeps only in-frame clones here, not all; method: immunoSEQ multiplex PCR. The sample includes 95,000 to 150,000 clones, around 96% of them seen just once. In regard to this clone: Its antigen is as yet unknown.

This CDR3 has 15 amino acids. The chain has TRBV12-2 and TRBJ1-6. TRBV12-2 is tagged as a pseudogene. The source was unstimulated CD8+ T cells sorted from spleen or lymph node cells, collected before intestinal transplant. The clonotype originates from a human donor who received an intestinal transplant. The CDR3 DNA follows: TGTGCAAGTCGCTTGAGGAAGGACCCGAATTCACCCCTCCACTTT. Its protein product is CASRLRKDPNSPLHF.